Described below is a single TCR beta chain sequence and its context. The antigen is undetermined. Sequencing was performed with immunoSEQ multiplex PCR; in TCRdb, only in-frame clones are kept and a portion is missing. In the table there are 110,000 or so clones, around nine tenths of which are singletons. Germline-derived CDR1 and CDR2 are LGHDT and YNNKEL (reference sequence). The length of the CDR3 is 16 residues. V lost 3 bases and J 4 bases, leaving 16 bases between the germline ends. These data originate in a study of T cell responses to AZD1222 COVID-19 vaccine. The study, taken as a whole, reports: Mapped onto spike, vaccine-associated CD4 TCRs spanned it and were dominant at 160-218 and 743-854. Only 5 or 6 people who got AZD1222 tested seropositive at baseline.

The J gene is TRBJ1-5, the V gene TRBV3-1 (or the pseudogene TRBV3-2); possible D gene TRBD1, 6 bases. This sequence originates from an adult in good health. The sample consisted of peripheral blood, taken on day 0 of AZD1222 vaccination. CDR3 sequence reads: CASSQGTGKGNQPQHF. The CDR3 region has the DNA TGTGCCAGCAGCCAGGGCACAGGGAAAGGGAATCAGCCCCAGCATTTT.